Below, one T cell receptor (beta chain) is given with its context. These data come from a study of blood T cell repertoires in COVID-19. Clones were read by immunoSEQ multiplex PCR, and TCRdb kept only the in-frame ones, dropping some. The sample contains over 40,000 clones, 85% to 90% of which appear only once. The germline V gene encodes CDR1 MNHNY and CDR2 SVGAGI (reference sequence). The CDR3 contains 12 residues. V shed 6 bases and J shed 5 bases, with 11 bases lying between them. The sequence was obtained from a human donor in a cohort sampled during active COVID-19. The sample comprised peripheral blood. The chain carries TRBV6-6 and TRBJ2-7; TRBD2 might be the D (5 bases). The CDR3 sequence: CASSLRGHEQYF. DNA for the CDR3: TGTGCCAGCAGCCTAAGAGGGCACGAGCAGTACTTC.